The entry below describes one TCR beta chain. V was trimmed by 4 bases and J by 2 bases, leaving 13 bases between them. The length of the CDR3 is 14 residues. Germline V gives CDR1 SGHRS, CDR2 YFSETQ. The data were taken from a study of blood T cell repertoires in COVID-19. Study at large: The cDNA or gDNA used as material had been derived from T cells, B-cell-depleted T cells, or PBMCs.

Enrollees, about 18 to 89 years old, lived in around 23 US areas. Cohort allocation depended upon clinical history that participants reported. Data came from immunoSEQ multiplex PCR; TCRdb stores just in-frame clones and leaves some out. The sample lists around 160,000 clones; about four fifths were seen once. V gene TRBV5-1 combines with J gene TRBJ2-7, with TRBD2 as a possible D gene (6 bases). The sequence derives from a woman aged 55-75 years who had recovered from COVID-19. Sequenced sample: PBMCs or T cells enriched from blood (not recorded which). The CDR3 region is CASSKTGTAYEQYF. The CDR3 nucleotides read TGCGCCAGCAGCAAAACCGGGACTGCCTACGAGCAGTACTTC.